The rows below give T cell receptor beta chains drawn from one sample of a study of cytomegalovirus exposure and HLA in healthy donors. Produced via immunoSEQ multiplex PCR; TCRdb's table is partial and in-frame only. Its listing shows 90,000 to 100,000 clones. The specimen sequenced was PBMCs. All receptors derive from a woman aged 30 to 39 in good health and CMV-seronegative. The CDR3 runs from the conserved cysteine through the conserved F or W. A D gene is named only where the DNA matches it firmly.

DNA: TGTGCCTGGAGTGTACGCAGTCCTGGCTACACCTTC
CDR3: CAWSVRSPGYTF
J: TRBJ1-2
D: -
V: TRBV30

DNA: TGTGCCAGCAGTCGTCGGGACAACTCCTACGAGCAGTACTTC
CDR3: CASSRRDNSYEQYF
J: TRBJ2-7
D: -
V: TRBV6-6

DNA: TGCGCCAGCAGCGGACAGGGGGGAAACACCATATATTTT
CDR3: CASSGQGGNTIYF
J: TRBJ1-3
D: TRBD1
V: TRBV10-2

DNA: TGTGCCAGCAGCGTAGGACTAGCGGGATTCACAGATACGCAGTATTTT
CDR3: CASSVGLAGFTDTQYF
J: TRBJ2-3
D: TRBD2
V: TRBV9

DNA: TGCGCCAGCAGCTTGGCGGCTGCGGGAGAGGGCACAGATACGCAGTATTTT
CDR3: CASSLAAAGEGTDTQYF
J: TRBJ2-3
D: TRBD2
V: TRBV5-1

DNA: TGCGCCAGCAGTGTTCGAACTTCACAGTACTTC
CDR3: CASSVRTSQYF
J: TRBJ2-7
D: -
V: TRBV10-1

DNA: TGTGCCACCGCACCGGGACTAGCGCTTCCTGAGCAGTTCTTC
CDR3: CATAPGLALPEQFF
J: TRBJ2-1
D: TRBD2
V: TRBV11-3

DNA: TGCGCCAGCAGCCAGGACAGGGACCACGAGCAGTACTTC
CDR3: CASSQDRDHEQYF
J: TRBJ2-7
D: TRBD1
V: TRBV5-1

DNA: TGTGCCAGCTCACCACGCGACATCACTTCTGAGAAACTGTTTTTT
CDR3: CASSPRDITSEKLFF
J: TRBJ1-4
D: -
V: TRBV18

DNA: TGTGCCAGCAGGGGGACTAGCGGGTACAATGAGCAGTTCTTC
CDR3: CASRGTSGYNEQFF
J: TRBJ2-1
D: TRBD2
V: TRBV27

DNA: TGTGCCTGGAGTGTGAGTTACTCTGGAAACACCATATATTTT
CDR3: CAWSVSYSGNTIYF
J: TRBJ1-3
D: -
V: TRBV30

DNA: TGTGCCAGCTCACCACCGAGTTTCGGTGAAGCTTTCTTT
CDR3: CASSPPSFGEAFF
J: TRBJ1-1
D: -
V: TRBV18

DNA: TGCGCCAGCAGCTCGGACAGGGGGACCTACGAGCAGTACTTC
CDR3: CASSSDRGTYEQYF
J: TRBJ2-7
D: TRBD1
V: TRBV4-1

DNA: TGCGCCACCAGAGAGCGGGAGACCTCCTACAATGAGCAGTTCTTC
CDR3: CATRERETSYNEQFF
J: TRBJ2-1
D: TRBD2
V: TRBV4-1

DNA: TGTGCCAGCAGTGAAGCTGTGGTCAGGAACTCTGGAAACACCATATATTTT
CDR3: CASSEAVVRNSGNTIYF
J: TRBJ1-3
D: -
V: TRBV6-1

DNA: TGTGCCATCAGTGCCCGGACAGCTTCGAACACCGGGGAGCTGTTTTTT
CDR3: CAISARTASNTGELFF
J: TRBJ2-2
D: -
V: TRBV10-3